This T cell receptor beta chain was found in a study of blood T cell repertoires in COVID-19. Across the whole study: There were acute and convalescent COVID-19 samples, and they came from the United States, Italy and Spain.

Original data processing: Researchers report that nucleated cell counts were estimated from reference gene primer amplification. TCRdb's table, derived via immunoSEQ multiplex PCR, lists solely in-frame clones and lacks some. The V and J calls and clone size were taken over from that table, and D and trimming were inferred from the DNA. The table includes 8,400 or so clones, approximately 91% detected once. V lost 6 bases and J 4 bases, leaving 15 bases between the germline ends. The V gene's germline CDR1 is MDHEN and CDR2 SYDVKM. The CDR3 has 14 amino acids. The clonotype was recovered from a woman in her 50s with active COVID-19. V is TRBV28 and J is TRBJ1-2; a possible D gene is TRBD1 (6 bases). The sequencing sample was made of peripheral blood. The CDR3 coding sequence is TGTGCCAGCAGGGGAACAGGGCTCGGCTATGGCTACACCTTC. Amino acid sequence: CASRGTGLGYGYTF.